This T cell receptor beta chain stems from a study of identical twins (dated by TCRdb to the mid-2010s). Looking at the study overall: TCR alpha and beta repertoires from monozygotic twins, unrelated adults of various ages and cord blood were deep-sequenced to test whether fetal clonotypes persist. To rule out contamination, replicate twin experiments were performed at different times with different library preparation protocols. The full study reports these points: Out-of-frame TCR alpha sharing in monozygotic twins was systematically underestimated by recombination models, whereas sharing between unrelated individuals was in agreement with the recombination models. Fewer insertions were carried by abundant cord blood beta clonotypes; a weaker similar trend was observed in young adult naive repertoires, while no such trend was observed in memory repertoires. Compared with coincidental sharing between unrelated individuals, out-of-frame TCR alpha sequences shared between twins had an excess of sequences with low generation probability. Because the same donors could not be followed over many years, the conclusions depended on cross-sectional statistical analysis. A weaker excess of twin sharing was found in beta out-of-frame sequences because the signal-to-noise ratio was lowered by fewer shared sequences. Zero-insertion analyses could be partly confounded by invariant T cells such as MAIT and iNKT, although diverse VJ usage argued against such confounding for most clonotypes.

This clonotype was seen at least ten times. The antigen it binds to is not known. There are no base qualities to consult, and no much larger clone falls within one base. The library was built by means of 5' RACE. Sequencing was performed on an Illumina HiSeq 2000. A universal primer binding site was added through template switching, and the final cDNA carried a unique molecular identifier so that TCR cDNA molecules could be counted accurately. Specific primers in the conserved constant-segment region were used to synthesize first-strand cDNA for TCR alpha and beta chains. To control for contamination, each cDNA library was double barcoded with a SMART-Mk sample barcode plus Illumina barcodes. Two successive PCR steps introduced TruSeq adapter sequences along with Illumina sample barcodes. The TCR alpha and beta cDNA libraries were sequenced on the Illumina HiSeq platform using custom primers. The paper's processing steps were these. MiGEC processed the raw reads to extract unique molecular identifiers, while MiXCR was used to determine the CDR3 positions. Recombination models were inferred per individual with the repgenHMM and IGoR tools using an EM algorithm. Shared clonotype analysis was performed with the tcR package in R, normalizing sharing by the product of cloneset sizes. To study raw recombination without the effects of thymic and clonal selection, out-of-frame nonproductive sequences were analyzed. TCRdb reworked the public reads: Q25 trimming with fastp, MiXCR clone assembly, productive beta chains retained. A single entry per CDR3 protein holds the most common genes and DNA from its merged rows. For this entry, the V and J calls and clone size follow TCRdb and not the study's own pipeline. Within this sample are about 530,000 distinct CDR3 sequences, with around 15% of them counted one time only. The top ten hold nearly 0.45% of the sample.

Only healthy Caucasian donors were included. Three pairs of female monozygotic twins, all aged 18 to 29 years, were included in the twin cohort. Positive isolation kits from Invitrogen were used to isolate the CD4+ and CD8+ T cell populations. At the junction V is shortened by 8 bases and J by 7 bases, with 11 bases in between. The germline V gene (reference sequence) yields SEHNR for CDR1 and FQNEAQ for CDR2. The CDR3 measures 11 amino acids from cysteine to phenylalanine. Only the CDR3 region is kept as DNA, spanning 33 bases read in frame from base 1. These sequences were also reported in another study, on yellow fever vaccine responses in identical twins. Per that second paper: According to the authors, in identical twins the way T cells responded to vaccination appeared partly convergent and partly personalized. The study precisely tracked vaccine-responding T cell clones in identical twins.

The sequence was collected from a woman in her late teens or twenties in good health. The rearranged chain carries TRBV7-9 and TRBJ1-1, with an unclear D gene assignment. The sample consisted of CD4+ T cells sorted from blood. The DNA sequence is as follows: TGTGCCAGCCGAGGGATGATTGAAGCTTTCTTT. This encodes CASRGMIEAFF.